This T cell receptor (beta chain) was documented in a study of T cells in Graves' hyperthyroidism and ophthalmopathy. Regarding the study as a whole: Ophthalmopathy was model-predicted a median about 6.7 months pre-onset.

This clonotype was recorded only once. Its antigen is currently unknown. TCR beta CDR3 region amplification was performed from RNA transcripts. A first-round RT-PCR of the TCR CDR3 used the HTBI primer set. TCRdb used MiXCR to reprocess the multiplex PCR reads, holding one entry per CDR3 protein. The data contain about 400,000 distinct CDR3 sequences, around a sixth of them singletons. This clonotype was sampled from a woman younger than 35 with Graves' hyperthyroidism. Sequenced: blood.

For the CDR3, the DNA is TGTGCCAGCAGCGAGGGACAGGGTTCTAATGAAAAACTGTTTTTT. Protein: CASSEGQGSNEKLFF. The V gene is TRBV9, the J gene TRBJ1-4, with TRBD1 identical over 9 bases. This CDR3 is 15 amino acids long. The ends lost 3 bases at V and 3 bases at J; junction bases unmatched: 3. Germline CDR1 and CDR2: SGDLS and YYNGEE.